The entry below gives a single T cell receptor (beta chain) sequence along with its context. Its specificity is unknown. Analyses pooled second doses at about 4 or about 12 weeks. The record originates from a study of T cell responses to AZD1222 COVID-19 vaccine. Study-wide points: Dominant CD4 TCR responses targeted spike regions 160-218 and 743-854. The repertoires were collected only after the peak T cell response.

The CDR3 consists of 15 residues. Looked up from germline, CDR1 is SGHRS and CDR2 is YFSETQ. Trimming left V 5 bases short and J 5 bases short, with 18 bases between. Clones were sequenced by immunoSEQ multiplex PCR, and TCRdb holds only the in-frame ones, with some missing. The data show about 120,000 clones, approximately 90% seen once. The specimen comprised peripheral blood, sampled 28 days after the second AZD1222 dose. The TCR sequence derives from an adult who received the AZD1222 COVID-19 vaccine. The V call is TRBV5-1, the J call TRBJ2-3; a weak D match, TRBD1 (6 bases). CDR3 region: CASRVSYRELDTQYF. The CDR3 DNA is TGCGCCAGCAGGGTTTCTTACAGGGAGCTAGATACGCAGTATTTT. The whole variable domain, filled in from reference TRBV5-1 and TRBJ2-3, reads KAGVTQTPRYLIKTRGQQVTLSCSPISGHRSVSWYQQTPGQGLQFLFEYFSETQRNKGNFPGRFSGRQFSNSRSEMNVSTLELGDSALYLCASRVSYRELDTQYFGPGTRLTVL.